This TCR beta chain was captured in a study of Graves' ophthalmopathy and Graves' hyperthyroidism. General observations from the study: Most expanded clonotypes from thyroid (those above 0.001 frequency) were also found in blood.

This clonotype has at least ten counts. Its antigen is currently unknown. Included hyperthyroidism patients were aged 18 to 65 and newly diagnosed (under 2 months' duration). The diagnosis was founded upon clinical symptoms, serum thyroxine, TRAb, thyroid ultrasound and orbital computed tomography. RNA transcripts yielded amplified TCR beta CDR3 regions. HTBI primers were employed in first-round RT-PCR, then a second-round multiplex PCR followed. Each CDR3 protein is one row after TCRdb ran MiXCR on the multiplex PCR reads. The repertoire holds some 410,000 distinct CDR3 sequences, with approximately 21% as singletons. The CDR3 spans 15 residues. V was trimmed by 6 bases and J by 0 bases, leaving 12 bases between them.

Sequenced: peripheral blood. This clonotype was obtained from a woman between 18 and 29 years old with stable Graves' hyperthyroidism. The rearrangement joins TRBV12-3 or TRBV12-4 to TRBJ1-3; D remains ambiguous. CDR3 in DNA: TGTGCCAGCAGCAAGACGACCAGCTCTGGAAACACCATATATTTT. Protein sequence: CASSKTTSSGNTIYF.